Sequencing of this T cell receptor beta chain was carried out in a study of T cell responses to AZD1222 COVID-19 vaccine. Study conclusions and caveats: Just a handful of AZD1222 recipients were seropositive at baseline.

Comments on this clone: As yet, its antigen is unknown.

This CDR3 region has 13 residues. Germline V CDR1 and CDR2: SGHTA, FQGTGA. V was clipped by 7 bases and J by 6 bases, with 14 bases between them. Repertoires were generated with immunoSEQ multiplex PCR, while TCRdb's copy carries only in-frame clones and drops some. The table has 20,000 to 30,000 clones, over 75% seen once. The sequence was obtained from an adult who received the AZD1222 COVID-19 vaccine. The sequences come from peripheral blood, collected 28 days after the second AZD1222 dose. J is TRBJ2-3 and V is TRBV7-3; D gene uncertain. The CDR3, as DNA: TGTGCCAGCACCCCGGGCCCCCTGGATACGCAGTATTTT. Translating it yields CASTPGPLDTQYF.